One and the same sample provided the 32 T cell receptor beta chains below, sequenced in a study of blood T cell repertoires in COVID-19. The table came from immunoSEQ multiplex PCR; TCRdb's copy has only in-frame clones and leaves some out. The data hold approximately 350,000 clones, with around four fifths observed a single time. What was sequenced was peripheral blood. These receptors all come from a young man with active or convalescent COVID-19.

This chain uses TRBV10-1 with TRBJ1-6; D unclear. This CDR3 region has 14 residues. V was pared by 6 bases and J by 9 bases, with 15 bases between. Germline values: CDR1 WNHNN, CDR2 SYGVQD (reference sequence). The CDR3 loop reads CASSSGIEGSPLHF. The CDR3 region has the DNA TGCGCCAGCAGCAGCGGGATCGAAGGTTCACCCCTCCACTTT.

As concerns this clone: The junction does not match germline at one end; this may be a read error. V and J are TRBV19 and TRBJ2-7; TRBD2 matches 13 bases. This CDR3 contains 13 residues. From germline, CDR1 is LNHDA and CDR2 SQIVND (reference sequence). CDR3 in amino acids: CASSFGLAGAPSF. The CDR3 DNA follows: TGTGCCAGTAGTTTCGGACTAGCGGGAGCCCCCTCCTTC.

The chain combines TRBV18 with TRBJ2-3; D perhaps matches TRBD1 (5 bases). Germline V lookup: CDR1 KGHSH, CDR2 LQKENI. This CDR3 has 17 amino acids. V was clipped by 4 bases and J by 2 bases, with 19 bases between them. CDR3 in amino acids: CASSLETDLLTTDTQYF. The CDR3 DNA reads TGTGCCAGCTCACTCGAGACAGATCTACTGACCACAGATACGCAGTATTTT.

The V gene is TRBV7-6, the J gene TRBJ1-1; 8 bases align to TRBD1. With V trimmed by 5 bases and J by 0 bases, 14 bases remained unmatched. CDR1 SGHVS and CDR2 FNYEAQ come from the germline V gene. This CDR3 is 18 amino acids long. CDR3 residues: CASSPWVDRELLNTEAFF. The DNA of the CDR3 is TGTGCCAGCAGCCCCTGGGTGGACAGGGAACTTTTGAACACTGAAGCTTTCTTT.

There are a few counts of this clone. The sample has other DNA sequences that encode this CDR3 too. V gene TRBV18 combines with J gene TRBJ1-4, with 10 positions matching TRBD1. The germline V gene encodes CDR1 KGHSH and CDR2 LQKENI. The CDR3 contains 14 residues. Trimming cost V 3 bases and J 6 bases; bases outside gene matches: 1. In DNA form, the CDR3 reads TGTGCCAGCTCACCCGGGACAGGGGATGAAAAACTGTTTTTT. This codes for CASSPGTGDEKLFF.

Of note for this clone: Additional DNA sequences in this sample encode the identical CDR3. The chain links TRBV6-5 to TRBJ1-2; 8 nucleotides align to TRBD1. CDR3 length equals 13 residues. Looked up from germline, CDR1 is MNHEY and CDR2 is SVGAGI. V lost 7 bases and J lost 4; bases outside the gene matches: 5. This CDR3 reads CASTLTGGYGYTF. The CDR3 nucleotides read TGTGCCAGCACCTTAACAGGGGGCTATGGCTACACCTTC.

The chain has TRBV28 and TRBJ2-1; 9 bases fit TRBD2. CDR1 and CDR2 (germline): MDHEN, SYDVKM. The ends lost 5 bases at V and 3 bases at J; junction bases unmatched: 8. This CDR3 region has 16 residues. CDR3 sequence (DNA): TGTGCCAGCAGTCCACCGGGACTAGCAGTCTACAATGAGCAGTTCTTC. Its protein product is CASSPPGLAVYNEQFF.

The chain carries TRBV2 and TRBJ1-4, with D possibly matching TRBD1 (5 bases). There are 14 residues in the CDR3. Germline V gene sequence: CDR1 SNHLY, CDR2 FYNNEI. Trimming left V 3 bases short and J 6 bases short, with 11 bases between. DNA for the CDR3: TGTGCCAGCAGTGACCAGGGTTTCTATGAAAAACTGTTTTTT. Its translation: CASSDQGFYEKLFF.

V and J are TRBV5-1 and TRBJ1-4; 7 bases agree with TRBD1. CDR1 and CDR2 (germline): SGHRS, YFSETQ. The trim removed 4 bases at V and 3 bases at J, leaving 3 bases unmatched. CDR3 size: 14 residues. CDR3 protein: CASSLGQPNEKLFF. The CDR3 DNA reads as TGCGCCAGCAGCCTGGGACAGCCTAATGAAAAACTGTTTTTT.

The chain joins TRBV7-2 to TRBJ1-6; possibly TRBD1 for D (6 bases). The V end was cut by 5 bases, the J end by 4 bases, with 15 bases between. This CDR3 region has 16 residues. Per the germline V gene, CDR1 is SGHTA and CDR2 is FQGNSA. This CDR3 is CASSPRTGLYNSPLHF. In nucleotides, the CDR3 is TGTGCCAGCAGCCCTAGAACAGGGCTTTATAATTCACCCCTCCACTTT.

The chain uses TRBV11-1 and TRBJ2-1; D unresolved. The length of the CDR3 is 16 residues. The germline V gene has CDR1 SGHAT and CDR2 FQDESV (reference sequence). V was clipped by 0 bases and J by 0 bases, with 9 bases between them. The CDR3 is CASSLAFTYSYNEQFF. The CDR3, as DNA: TGTGCCAGCAGCTTAGCGTTTACCTACTCCTACAATGAGCAGTTCTTC. Complete variable domain (other parts from reference TRBV11-1 and TRBJ2-1): EAEVAQSPRYKITEKSQAVAFWCDPISGHATLYWYRQILGQGPELLVQFQDESVVDDSQLPKDRFSAERLKGVDSTLKIQPAELGDSAMYLCASSLAFTYSYNEQFFGPGTRLTVL.

The chain uses TRBV6-4 and TRBJ2-3; the D gene is possibly TRBD2 (6 bases). The ends were cut back, 7 bases at V and 0 bases at J, with 11 bases in the middle. Germline CDR1 reads MRHNA; CDR2 reads SNTAGT. The CDR3 totals 14 residues. This CDR3 is CASKEGASTDTQYF. The CDR3 nucleotides read TGTGCCAGCAAGGAGGGAGCTAGCACAGATACGCAGTATTTT.

This clone was seen more than once but under ten times. The chain carries TRBV4-1 and TRBJ1-6, with 7 bases matching TRBD1. This CDR3 spans 12 amino acids. With V trimmed by 11 bases and J by 6 bases, 4 bases remained unmatched. Germline V gives CDR1 MGHRA, CDR2 YSYEKL. Written as DNA, the CDR3 is TGCGCCTCAGGACAGGTTAATTCACCCCTCCACTTT. Its protein is CASGQVNSPLHF.

This chain connects TRBV9 to TRBJ2-1, with 11 bases that match TRBD1. The CDR3 sequence is 15 residues long. Germline CDR1 reads SGDLS; CDR2 reads YYNGEE. V shed 4 bases, J shed 2 bases, and the junction held 2 bases outside the gene matches. The CDR3 spells CASSLGQGAYNEQFF. DNA of the CDR3: TGTGCCAGCAGCTTGGGACAGGGGGCCTACAATGAGCAGTTCTTC. Based on the CDR3 plus reference TRBV9 and TRBJ2-1, the full variable domain is DSGVTQTPKHLITATGQRVTLRCSPRSGDLSVYWYQQSLDQGLQFLIQYYNGEERAKGNILERFSAQQFPDLHSELNLSSLELGDSALYFCASSLGQGAYNEQFFGPGTRLTVL.

This sequence joins TRBV24-1 and TRBJ2-3; 10 positions match TRBD2. The trim removed 7 bases at V and 2 bases at J, leaving 5 bases unmatched. The CDR3 extends over 15 amino acids. The germline V gene has CDR1 KGHDR and CDR2 SFDVKD. CDR3 sequence reads: CATRPTSGTTDTQYF. Here the CDR3 DNA reads TGTGCCACCAGGCCCACTAGCGGGACCACAGATACGCAGTATTTT.

In this sample, this clone turned up a few times. The V gene is TRBV13, the J gene TRBJ1-5; 9 bases map to TRBD1. Germline-derived CDR1 and CDR2 are PRHDT and FYEKMQ (reference sequence). The CDR3 sequence is 14 residues long. The trim removed 4 bases at V and 5 bases at J, leaving 3 bases unmatched. The CDR3 spells CASSYGDRDQPQHF. DNA for the CDR3: TGTGCCAGCAGCTACGGGGACAGGGATCAGCCCCAGCATTTT.

The chain has TRBV7-8 and TRBJ2-2; TRBD1 matches 9 bases. In germline, CDR1 is SGHVS, CDR2 FQNEAQ. The CDR3 covers 16 residues. After removal of 3 bases from V and 5 bases from J, the junction contained 7 bases not matched to a gene. The CDR3 nucleotides are TGTGCCAGCAGCTTTCACAGGGGGCGCTCGACCGGGGAGCTGTTTTTT. Amino acid sequence: CASSFHRGRSTGELFF.

The J gene is TRBJ2-4, the V gene TRBV3-1 (or the pseudogene TRBV3-2); TRBD1 agrees at 8 bases. Trimming took 1 base from V and 6 from J; bases not matched to a gene: 11. This CDR3 is built from 17 residues. Germline V lookup: CDR1 LGHDT, CDR2 YNNKEL (reference sequence). The CDR3 DNA sequence: TGTGCCAGCAGCCAAGGACAGGGGCTAGTTCCTGGAAACATTCAGTACTTC. Encoded protein: CASSQGQGLVPGNIQYF.

The V call is TRBV24-1, the J call TRBJ2-5, with 7 positions matching TRBD2. The CDR3 sequence is 18 residues long. Germline lookup yields CDR1 KGHDR and CDR2 SFDVKD. Germline trimming cut 7 bases from V and 0 bases from J; bases unmatched to any gene: 16. CDR3 bases: TGTGCCACCAGGGAATCCCCCCCTCGGCGGGGGAACCAAGAGACCCAGTACTTC. Translating it yields CATRESPPRRGNQETQYF.

This clone was counted a single time. The chain links TRBV6-1 to TRBJ1-1; tentative D call: TRBD1 (5 bases). V lost 0 bases and J lost 4, with 9 bases in between. The CDR3 has 14 amino acids. Germline CDR1 MNHNS, CDR2 SASEGT. The CDR3: CASSEAGGGTEAFF. Written as DNA, the CDR3 is TGTGCCAGCAGTGAAGCCGGGGGAGGCACTGAAGCTTTCTTT.

The chain carries TRBV13 and TRBJ1-1, with TRBD1 matching 9 bases. The CDR3 has 16 residues. The germline CDR1 and CDR2 sequences are PRHDT and FYEKMQ (reference sequence). J lost 4 bases, V lost 4 bases, and 10 bases had no gene match. The DNA for the CDR3 is TGTGCCAGCAGCTCACCGGGACAGGGTGTCGGCACTGAAGCTTTCTTT. This encodes CASSSPGQGVGTEAFF.

V usage is TRBV29-1 and J usage is TRBJ1-1; possible D gene TRBD1, 5 bases. The germline V gene has CDR1 SQVTM and CDR2 ANQGSEA. CDR3 length equals 12 residues. Trimming removed 7 bases at V and 4 bases at J, with 13 bases between. Here the CDR3 reads CSGGSGGTEAFF. In DNA, the CDR3 is TGCAGCGGGGGGTCGGGGGGCACTGAAGCTTTCTTT.

J is TRBJ1-5 and V is TRBV28; D not certain. V lost 3 bases and J 7 bases, leaving 13 bases between the germline ends. Germline V CDR1 and CDR2: MDHEN, SYDVKM. The CDR3 spans 14 residues. CDR3 in DNA: TGTGCCAGCAGTTTGGTGGCAGGAAGACAGCCCCAGCATTTT. Translation: CASSLVAGRQPQHF.

This clone came up a few times. The chain couples TRBV5-1 to TRBJ1-2, with D possibly matching TRBD1 (6 bases). Germline CDR1 is SGHRS and CDR2 is YFSETQ. CDR3 length: 13 residues. V lost 2 bases and J lost 8, with 13 bases in between. The CDR3 loop is CASSFEGDIGYTF. The CDR3 DNA is TGCGCCAGCAGCTTCGAGGGGGACATCGGCTACACCTTC.

The J gene is TRBJ2-1, the V gene TRBV4-2, with 9 bases fitting TRBD2. Per germline, CDR1 LGHNA and CDR2 YNFKEQ. The junction had 12 bases not matched to a gene; V was cut back by 4 bases and J by 8 bases. There are 16 residues in the CDR3. The CDR3 spells CASSLQRAGGPDEQFF. CDR3 bases: TGTGCCAGCAGCCTCCAGAGGGCGGGGGGGCCAGATGAGCAGTTCTTC.

This clone was observed once. The chain joins TRBV28 to TRBJ2-1; the D gene is possibly TRBD1 (5 bases). CDR3 length: 15 residues. Trimming pared 4 bases from V and 4 bases from J, leaving 14 bases between. CDR1 MDHEN and CDR2 SYDVKM come from the germline V gene. In nucleotides, the CDR3 is TGTGCCAGCAGTTCCTACAGGCGATCGTACAATGAGCAGTTCTTC. It encodes CASSSYRRSYNEQFF.

The chain joins TRBV28 to TRBJ1-4; D is uncertain. This CDR3 comprises 15 residues. V lost 7 bases to trimming and J lost 2 bases, with 14 bases between them. Germline V gene lookup returns CDR1 MDHEN and CDR2 SYDVKM. CDR3 residues: CASTPGGQTNEKLFF. The CDR3, as DNA: TGTGCCAGCACCCCGGGAGGTCAGACTAATGAAAAACTGTTTTTT.

This rearrangement joins TRBV4-1 to TRBJ1-4; maybe TRBD1 (6 bases). Between the trimmed V and J ends, which lost 5 bases and 7 bases, there was a span of 14 bases. This CDR3 is built from 14 residues. Germline CDR1 is MGHRA and CDR2 is YSYEKL. CDR3 region: CASSYGRGSEKLFF. The CDR3 region has the DNA TGCGCCAGCAGCTACGGAAGGGGGAGTGAAAAACTGTTTTTT.

As DNA, the CDR3 is TGCGCCAGCAGCCAAACGGACAGGGGGCATTTTGGCTACACCTTC. It encodes CASSQTDRGHFGYTF. V is TRBV4-1 and J is TRBJ1-2; 11 nucleotides align to TRBD1. J lost 7 bases, V lost 2 bases, and 6 bases had no gene match. CDR1 is MGHRA and CDR2 is YSYEKL in the germline V gene. The CDR3 loop spans 15 amino acids.

The chain carries TRBV28 and TRBJ2-3; 15 positions agree with TRBD2. After removal of 6 bases from V and 9 bases from J, the junction contained 4 bases not matched to a gene. The CDR3 runs 14 residues. Germline CDR1 MDHEN, CDR2 SYDVKM. CDR3 in amino acids: CASSQGTSGRTQYF. The CDR3 nucleotides read TGTGCCAGCAGCCAGGGGACTAGCGGGAGGACGCAGTATTTT.

The J gene is TRBJ1-1, the V gene TRBV7-2, with D tentatively TRBD1 (6 bases). The V gene lost 1 base and the J gene lost 0 bases, with 18 bases spanning the gap. Germline V gene lookup returns CDR1 SGHTA and CDR2 FQGNSA. The CDR3 runs 18 residues. The CDR3 sequence is CASSLVGAVAGVNTEAFF. DNA of the CDR3: TGTGCCAGCAGCTTAGTAGGGGCGGTGGCAGGGGTGAACACTGAAGCTTTCTTT.

The chain employs TRBV27 and TRBJ1-3; maybe TRBD1 (5 bases). Trimming took off 0 bases at V and 4 bases at J, with 10 bases between the two ends. Germline V CDR1 and CDR2: MNHEY, SMNVEV (reference sequence). CDR3 length equals 15 residues. CDR3 in DNA: TGTGCCAGCAGTTTATCCGACAGTGTAGGAAACACCATATATTTT. This codes for CASSLSDSVGNTIYF.